This T cell receptor beta chain derives from a study of blood T cell repertoires in COVID-19. J was trimmed by 5 bases and V by 5 bases; bases with no gene match: 11. This CDR3 comprises 15 residues. CDR1 and CDR2 (germline): SGHTA, FQGTGA. Original handling: Reference gene primer amplification yielded estimated nucleated cell counts. Only in-frame clones appear in the TCRdb table, and some are missing; sequencing was by immunoSEQ multiplex PCR. The V and J calls and clone size were taken over from that table, and D and trimming were inferred from the DNA. The profile covers 160,000 or so clones, with approximately 84% appearing a single time and more than 11% taken by the ten largest.

This chain connects TRBV7-3 to TRBJ2-7; 8 nucleotides align to TRBD2. This receptor was taken from a woman older than 75 with acute or convalescent COVID-19. Input material: peripheral blood. CDR3 protein: CASSLTGTSVHEQYF. CDR3 DNA sequence: TGTGCCAGCAGCCTCACCGGGACTAGTGTGCACGAGCAGTACTTC.